What follows is one T cell receptor beta chain and its context. Methods used by the authors: Researchers report that nucleated cell counts were estimated from reference gene primer amplification. This table comes from immunoSEQ multiplex PCR, and its TCRdb copy is limited to in-frame clones, with some not included. That table furnishes V, J and clone size, whereas the DNA furnished D and trimming. The repertoire includes roughly 150,000 clones, 88% of them detected once, and 2% to 2.5% sits in the top ten. The record originates from a study of blood T cell repertoires in COVID-19. Study at large: Researchers got acute and convalescent COVID-19 samples from the United States, Italy and Spain. T cells, B-cell-depleted T cells, or PBMCs supplied cDNA or gDNA.

Sequencing used peripheral blood. This sequence was found in a man aged 45-60 years who had recovered from COVID-19.

The CDR3 DNA reads TGTGCCAGTAGACCCATCGCTGGGCCCTCCTACGAGCAGTACTTC. The encoded protein is CASRPIAGPSYEQYF. The chain has TRBV19 and TRBJ2-7; D call uncertain. CDR1 and CDR2 from the germline V gene are LNHDA and SQIVND (reference sequence). V dropped 6 bases and J dropped 0 bases, with 15 bases sitting between them. The CDR3 has 15 amino acids. Full variable domain (remainder filled in from reference TRBV19 and TRBJ2-7): DGGITQSPKYLFRKEGQNVTLSCEQNLNHDAMYWYRQDPGQGLRLIYYSQIVNDFQKGDIAEGYSVSREKKESFPLTVTSAQKNPTAFYLCASRPIAGPSYEQYFGPGTRLTVT.